Listed below are T cell receptor beta chains from one sample, sequenced in a study of cytomegalovirus exposure and HLA in healthy donors. The repertoire was sequenced with immunoSEQ multiplex PCR; TCRdb's copy has only in-frame clones and lacks some. The data hold 200,000 or so clones, with 80% to 85% observed a single time. The specimen sequenced was PBMCs. The receptors originated from a woman between 50 and 59 years old in good health and CMV-seropositive. CDR3s include the opening cysteine and the closing phenylalanine or tryptophan. Fields, in order: D gene, J gene, V gene, clone size, CDR3 DNA, CDR3 protein. A D gene is named only where the DNA matches it firmly. The size field is filled for only some rows; it gives once, few, many or a size class.

D gene: -; J gene: TRBJ2-3; V gene: TRBV9; clone size: -; CDR3 DNA: TGTGCCAGCAGCGTAGGAGGGACAGATACGCAGTATTTT; CDR3 protein: CASSVGGTDTQYF
D gene: -; J gene: TRBJ2-1; V gene: TRBV15; clone size: once; CDR3 DNA: TGTGCCACCAGCAGCGAAGGGGCCTCGCGGGAGCAGTTCTTC; CDR3 protein: CATSSEGASREQFF
D gene: TRBD2; J gene: TRBJ2-3; V gene: TRBV7-2; clone size: -; CDR3 DNA: TGTGCCAGCAGCGTTAGCGGGGAGGGGGCAGATACGCAGTATTTT; CDR3 protein: CASSVSGEGADTQYF
D gene: TRBD1; J gene: TRBJ2-5; V gene: TRBV5-1; clone size: -; CDR3 DNA: TGCGCCAGCAGCAGGGGACAGGGAGTGAAAGAGACCCAGTACTTC; CDR3 protein: CASSRGQGVKETQYF
D gene: TRBD1; J gene: TRBJ2-7; V gene: TRBV29-1; clone size: -; CDR3 DNA: TGCAGCGTTGCCAGGGGGACCTACGAGCAGTACTTC; CDR3 protein: CSVARGTYEQYF
D gene: TRBD1; J gene: TRBJ2-7; V gene: TRBV6-5; clone size: -; CDR3 DNA: TGTGCCAGCAGTTGGGGACAGGGGTTCTCCTACGAGCAGTACTTC; CDR3 protein: CASSWGQGFSYEQYF
D gene: -; J gene: TRBJ2-3; V gene: TRBV18; clone size: -; CDR3 DNA: TGTGCCAGCTCACCACCAAGGAGAACAGATACGCAGTATTTT; CDR3 protein: CASSPPRRTDTQYF
D gene: TRBD1; J gene: TRBJ1-3; V gene: TRBV11-2; clone size: -; CDR3 DNA: TGTGCCAGCAGCTACGGGACAGCAGCCGGAAACACCATATATTTT; CDR3 protein: CASSYGTAAGNTIYF
D gene: -; J gene: TRBJ2-3; V gene: TRBV5-1; clone size: once; CDR3 DNA: TGCGCCAGCAGCTTGGGGGCAGGGGTGGAAGATACGCAGTATTTT; CDR3 protein: CASSLGAGVEDTQYF
D gene: TRBD2; J gene: TRBJ2-5; V gene: TRBV19; clone size: -; CDR3 DNA: TGTGCCAGTAGTAAACTAGCGGGGGGTCGGGGGGCTTACCAAGAGACCCAGTACTTC; CDR3 protein: CASSKLAGGRGAYQETQYF
D gene: TRBD2; J gene: TRBJ2-1; V gene: TRBV4-1; clone size: -; CDR3 DNA: TGCGCCAGCAGCCAAGACGGGAGGATACGGGGGGGGTATGAGCAGTTCTTC; CDR3 protein: CASSQDGRIRGGYEQFF
D gene: TRBD2; J gene: TRBJ2-3; V gene: TRBV5-1; clone size: -; CDR3 DNA: TGCGCCAGCAGCTTGGGACTAGCGGGAGGGGTAGATACGCAGTATTTT; CDR3 protein: CASSLGLAGGVDTQYF
D gene: TRBD1; J gene: TRBJ1-2; V gene: TRBV29-1; clone size: -; CDR3 DNA: TGCAGCGTTTGGTGGAACAGGGGGCCGGACTATGGCTACACCTTC; CDR3 protein: CSVWWNRGPDYGYTF
D gene: TRBD2; J gene: TRBJ2-1; V gene: TRBV11-3; clone size: -; CDR3 DNA: TGTGCCAGCAGCTTAAGCGGGACTAGCGGGATACCCTCCTACAATGAGCAGTTCTTC; CDR3 protein: CASSLSGTSGIPSYNEQFF
D gene: -; J gene: TRBJ2-7; V gene: TRBV2; clone size: -; CDR3 DNA: TGTGCCAGCAGTGAAATCGGGGTATGGACCTACGAGCAGTACTTC; CDR3 protein: CASSEIGVWTYEQYF
D gene: -; J gene: TRBJ2-7; V gene: TRBV27; clone size: -; CDR3 DNA: TGTGCCAGCAGTTTGAGAAGCACCTACGAGCAGTACTTC; CDR3 protein: CASSLRSTYEQYF
D gene: -; J gene: TRBJ1-2; V gene: TRBV6-1; clone size: -; CDR3 DNA: TGTGCCAGCAGGACAGGAAACTATGGCTACACCTTC; CDR3 protein: CASRTGNYGYTF
D gene: TRBD1; J gene: TRBJ2-3; V gene: TRBV11-3; clone size: -; CDR3 DNA: TGTGCCAGCAGCCCACGGACAGGGAGGACAGATACGCAGTATTTT; CDR3 protein: CASSPRTGRTDTQYF
D gene: -; J gene: TRBJ2-7; V gene: TRBV21-1; clone size: -; CDR3 DNA: TGTGCCAGCAGCAAAGATCCTAGCGGGGGACGTTACGAGCAGTACTTC; CDR3 protein: CASSKDPSGGRYEQYF
D gene: TRBD1; J gene: TRBJ1-4; V gene: TRBV6-5; clone size: -; CDR3 DNA: TGTGCCAGCAGTTACTCCGGGACAGGGGCGTCAAAACTGTTTTTT; CDR3 protein: CASSYSGTGASKLFF
D gene: TRBD1; J gene: TRBJ2-1; V gene: TRBV5-1; clone size: -; CDR3 DNA: TGCGCCAGCAGACAGGGGTTAGCCTCCTACAATGAGCAGTTCTTC; CDR3 protein: CASRQGLASYNEQFF
D gene: -; J gene: TRBJ2-2; V gene: TRBV15; clone size: -; CDR3 DNA: TGTGCCACCAGCCAGGTGGGTGTGAACACCGGGGAGCTGTTTTTT; CDR3 protein: CATSQVGVNTGELFF
D gene: TRBD1; J gene: TRBJ2-6; V gene: TRBV7-9; clone size: once; CDR3 DNA: TGTGCCAGCAGCTTAGCGACGGGACAGAGCTCTGGGGCCAACGTCCTGACTTTC; CDR3 protein: CASSLATGQSSGANVLTF
D gene: TRBD1; J gene: TRBJ1-1; V gene: TRBV6-5; clone size: -; CDR3 DNA: TGTGCCAGCAGTTACGGACAGGGGGGCACTGAAGCTTTCTTT; CDR3 protein: CASSYGQGGTEAFF
D gene: TRBD1; J gene: TRBJ2-5; V gene: TRBV12-5; clone size: -; CDR3 DNA: TGTGCTAGTGGTTCCTACCCGGGACAGGGGCAAGAGACCCAGTACTTC; CDR3 protein: CASGSYPGQGQETQYF
D gene: TRBD1; J gene: TRBJ2-2; V gene: TRBV5-6; clone size: -; CDR3 DNA: TGTGCCAGCAGCTACCGGGACAGGGGGACCGGGGAGCTGTTTTTT; CDR3 protein: CASSYRDRGTGELFF
D gene: -; J gene: TRBJ2-1; V gene: TRBV19; clone size: -; CDR3 DNA: TGTGCCAGTAGTACCAGTCGTGGGGCCAATGAGCAGTTCTTC; CDR3 protein: CASSTSRGANEQFF
D gene: -; J gene: TRBJ2-3; V gene: TRBV11-3; clone size: -; CDR3 DNA: TGTGCCAGCAAAAGCGGAAGCACAGATACGCAGTATTTT; CDR3 protein: CASKSGSTDTQYF
D gene: -; J gene: TRBJ2-1; V gene: TRBV19; clone size: few; CDR3 DNA: TGTGCCAGTAGTAGCGGGCAAAGGAATGAGCAGTTCTTC; CDR3 protein: CASSSGQRNEQFF
D gene: -; J gene: TRBJ2-6; V gene: TRBV5-6; clone size: few; CDR3 DNA: TGTGCCAGCAGCTTGGCCGGGGGCTCTGGGGCCAACGTCCTGACTTTC; CDR3 protein: CASSLAGGSGANVLTF
D gene: TRBD1; J gene: TRBJ2-1; V gene: TRBV28; clone size: -; CDR3 DNA: TGTGCCACCTGGGACAGATACAATGAGCAGTTCTTC; CDR3 protein: CATWDRYNEQFF
D gene: TRBD1; J gene: TRBJ2-7; V gene: TRBV19; clone size: -; CDR3 DNA: TGTGCCAGTAGTATAGCCCCTGGACAGGGGGCCTACGAGCAGTACTTC; CDR3 protein: CASSIAPGQGAYEQYF
D gene: -; J gene: TRBJ2-3; V gene: TRBV29-1; clone size: -; CDR3 DNA: TGCAGCGTGGGAAGGGAGTCAGATACGCAGTATTTT; CDR3 protein: CSVGRESDTQYF
D gene: -; J gene: TRBJ2-5; V gene: TRBV7-9; clone size: -; CDR3 DNA: TGTGCCAGCAGATACCACGAGGAGTACCAAGAGACCCAGTACTTC; CDR3 protein: CASRYHEEYQETQYF
D gene: TRBD2; J gene: TRBJ2-5; V gene: TRBV7-2; clone size: -; CDR3 DNA: TGTGCCAGCAGCTACTACCCCTCCTGGGGAGGGCAAGAGACCCAGTACTTC; CDR3 protein: CASSYYPSWGGQETQYF
D gene: TRBD1; J gene: TRBJ2-1; V gene: TRBV2; clone size: few; CDR3 DNA: TGTGCCAGCAGTAGACAGGGACCTAGCTCCTACAATGAGCAGTTCTTC; CDR3 protein: CASSRQGPSSYNEQFF
D gene: -; J gene: TRBJ2-6; V gene: TRBV5-6; clone size: -; CDR3 DNA: TGTGCCAGCAGCTCCGACGGCTCTGGGGCCAACGGCCTGACTTTC; CDR3 protein: CASSSDGSGANGLTF
D gene: -; J gene: TRBJ1-2; V gene: TRBV18; clone size: -; CDR3 DNA: TGTGCCACCTCAACCACACAAAACTATGGCTACACCTTC; CDR3 protein: CATSTTQNYGYTF
D gene: -; J gene: TRBJ1-5; V gene: TRBV4-1; clone size: -; CDR3 DNA: TGCGCCAGCAGCCAAGCCTACCAACAGGGAAGTCAGCCCCAGCATTTT; CDR3 protein: CASSQAYQQGSQPQHF
D gene: -; J gene: TRBJ2-5; V gene: TRBV5-1; clone size: -; CDR3 DNA: TGCGCCAGCAGGAGCCAAGAGACCCAGTACTTC; CDR3 protein: CASRSQETQYF